This entry describes one T cell receptor beta chain. There is no known antigen for this receptor. Base qualities are not provided; no much larger clone lies one nucleotide away. Single viable CD3+CD4+CD8-CD45RO+ cells were sorted as memory CD4+ T cells on a FACSAria II. CMV serostatus was determined with a Roche Elecsys assay detecting serum IgG against CMV pp150, pp28, p38 and p52. After thawing, total CD4+ T cells were enriched by positive selection with CD4 magnetic microbeads. The samples came from a different study that was designed specifically to examine the CD4+ T cell memory repertoire. Following standard operating procedures, peripheral blood mononuclear cells were isolated and cryopreserved, while serum was kept at -80 degrees C. The staining relied on CD3-PerCP (BW264/56), CD4-APC (RPA-T4), CD45RO-PE (UCHT1) and CD8-Pacific Orange (3B5) antibodies, and Sytox blue was used to exclude non-viable cells.

Taken from cysteine to phenylalanine, the CDR3 has 16 residues. The CDR3 DNA has 48 bases and is translated from base 1. The germline V gene (reference sequence) provides CDR1 SGHNT and CDR2 YYREEE. Trimming costs V 1 base and J 0 bases, and their ends lie 12 bases apart. This sample was taken from a study of memory CD4+ T cells and cytomegalovirus serostatus (dated by TCRdb to about 2019). For the study in its entirety: The cohort included roughly 35 healthy adults from Belgium, of whom 9 were CMV seropositive and roughly 24 were CMV seronegative. To replicate a published TCR-based CMV serostatus classifier, the study sequenced CD4+ memory TCRbeta repertoires from a Belgian cohort whose cytomegalovirus serostatus was known. Overall results and qualifications from the work: On the Belgian cohort, the classifier based on the original framework reached a median bootstrapped AUC of 0.95, with a 95% CI of 0.76-1.00. Only CD4+CD45RO+ memory cells were sequenced, in contrast to the original study, which included naive and memory CD4+ and CD8+ populations. Of roughly 170 previously reported CMV-associated TCRbeta sequences, approximately 70 appeared in the CD4+ memory repertoires, each in one to five individuals. The results were interpreted as suggesting that the CMV-associated TCR signature is mostly present in the CD4+ memory repertoire. For CMV serostatus prediction, a median bootstrapped AUC of 0.95 was reached with the original framework, and a median bootstrapped AUC of about 0.91 was reached with a US-trained random forest.

The Quick-DNA Microprep Kit was used to extract genomic DNA from the sorted cells. Amplification of TCRbeta DNA was done with the immunoSEQ hsTCRbeta kit, following the protocol from the manufacturer. TCRbeta libraries were sequenced on an Illumina MiSeq instrument. The authors' analysis ran thus. Following removal of out-of-frame sequences, some 2,200,000 distinct TCRbeta sequences were retained, with an average of around 67,000 per individual. Each individual was scored according to the count of 164 previously reported CMV-associated TCRbeta sequences and the total productive distinct TCRbeta count. A beta-binomial model was reimplemented in Python, and scikit-learn random forests with default parameters were trained on data from the US cohort. On the Belgian cohort, classifier performance was reported as the median AUC, along with percentile confidence intervals, across 10,000 bootstrap iterations. The immuneACCESS repertoire file appears here via TCRdb, limited to in-frame rearrangements. These files lack a portion of the clones; in checked studies, under half of the deficit traces to unresolved V genes, and the cause of the others is not known. V and J calls and clone size are as listed in that table; D and trimming were resolved from the DNA. The sample includes approximately 49,000 clones, with roughly 73% observed a single time. Less than 0.75% of the sample is in the top ten clones.

What was sequenced was memory CD4+ T cells from blood. The source of this sequence is an adult in good health and CMV-seronegative. Recombination linked TRBV5-4 to TRBJ2-3, with the D gene not confidently named. The DNA reads TGTGCCAGCAGCTTGTCTCCTTCGAGTAGCACAGATACGCAGTATTTT. This is translated as CASSLSPSSSTDTQYF. The variable domain in full, with residues beyond the CDR3 obtained from the reference TRBV5-4 and TRBJ2-3 genes, is ETGVTQSPTHLIKTRGQQVTLRCSSQSGHNTVSWYQQALGQGPQFIFQYYREEENGRGNFPPRFSGLQFPNYSSELNVNALELDDSALYLCASSLSPSSSTDTQYFGPGTRLTVL.